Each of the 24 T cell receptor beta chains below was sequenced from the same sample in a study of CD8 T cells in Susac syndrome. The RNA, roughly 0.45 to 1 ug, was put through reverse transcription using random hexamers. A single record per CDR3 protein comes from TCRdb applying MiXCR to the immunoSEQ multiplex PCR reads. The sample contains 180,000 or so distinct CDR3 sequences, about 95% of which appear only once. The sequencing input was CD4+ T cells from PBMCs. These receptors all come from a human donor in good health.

The CDR3 sequence: CAGATGGKKKLFF. The CDR3 DNA is TGTGCCGGGGCTACAGGGGGCAAAAAAAAACTGTTTTTT. V is TRBV28 and J is TRBJ1-4; 9 nucleotides agree with TRBD1. CDR1 and CDR2 from the germline V gene are MDHEN and SYDVKM. The ends lost 11 bases at V and 9 bases at J; junction bases unmatched: 10. The CDR3 length is 13 residues.

The CDR3 here is CASSQLAGTGRSNYGYTF. CDR3 nucleotide sequence: TGTGCCAGCAGCCAGCTGGCGGGGACAGGGAGGTCGAACTATGGCTACACCTTC. The chain combines TRBV3-1 with TRBJ1-2; 9 positions match TRBD1. V gave up 3 bases and J gave up 2 bases; unmatched junction bases: 13. Germline V gene lookup returns CDR1 LGHDT and CDR2 YNNKEL (reference sequence). CDR3 length: 18 amino acids.

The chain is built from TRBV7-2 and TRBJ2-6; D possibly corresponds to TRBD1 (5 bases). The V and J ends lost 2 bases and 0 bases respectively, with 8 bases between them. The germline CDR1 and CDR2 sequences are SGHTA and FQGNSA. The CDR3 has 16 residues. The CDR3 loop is CASSLQGNSGANVLTF. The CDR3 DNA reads TGTGCCAGCAGCTTACAGGGAAACTCTGGGGCCAACGTCCTGACTTTC.

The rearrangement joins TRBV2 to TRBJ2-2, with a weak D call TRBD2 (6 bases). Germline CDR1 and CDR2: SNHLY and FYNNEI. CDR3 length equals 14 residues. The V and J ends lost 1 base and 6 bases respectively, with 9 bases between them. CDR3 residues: CASSEDPGAGELFF. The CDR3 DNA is TGTGCCAGCAGTGAAGACCCGGGGGCCGGGGAGCTGTTTTTT.

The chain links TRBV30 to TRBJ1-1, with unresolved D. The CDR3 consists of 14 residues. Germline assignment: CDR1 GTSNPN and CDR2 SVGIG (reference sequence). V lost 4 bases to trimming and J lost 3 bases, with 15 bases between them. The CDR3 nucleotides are TGTGCCTGGAATGCTCGAGCACATGACACTGAAGCTTTCTTT. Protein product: CAWNARAHDTEAFF.

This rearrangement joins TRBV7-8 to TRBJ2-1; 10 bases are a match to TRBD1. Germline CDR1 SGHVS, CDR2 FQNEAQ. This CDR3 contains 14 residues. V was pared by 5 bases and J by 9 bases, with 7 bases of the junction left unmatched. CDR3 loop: CASSRTGGFIEQFF. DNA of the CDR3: TGTGCCAGCAGCCGGACAGGGGGGTTTATTGAGCAGTTCTTC.

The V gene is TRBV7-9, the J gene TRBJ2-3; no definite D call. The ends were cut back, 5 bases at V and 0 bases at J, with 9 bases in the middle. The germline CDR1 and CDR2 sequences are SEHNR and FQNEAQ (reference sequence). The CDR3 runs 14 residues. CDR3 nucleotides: TGTGCCAGCAGCGCCCCCCCGAGCACAGATACGCAGTATTTT. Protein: CASSAPPSTDTQYF. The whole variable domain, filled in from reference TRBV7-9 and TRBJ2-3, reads DTGVSQNPRHKITKRGQNVTFRCDPISEHNRLYWYRQTLGQGPEFLTYFQNEAQLEKSRLLSDRFSAERPKGSFSTLEIQRTEQGDSAMYLCASSAPPSTDTQYFGPGTRLTVL.

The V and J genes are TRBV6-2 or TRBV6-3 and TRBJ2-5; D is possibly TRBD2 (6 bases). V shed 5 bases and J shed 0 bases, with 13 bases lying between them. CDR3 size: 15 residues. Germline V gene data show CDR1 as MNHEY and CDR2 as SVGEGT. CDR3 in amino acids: CASSPELANQETQYF. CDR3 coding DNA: TGTGCCAGCAGTCCAGAACTAGCTAACCAAGAGACCCAGTACTTC.

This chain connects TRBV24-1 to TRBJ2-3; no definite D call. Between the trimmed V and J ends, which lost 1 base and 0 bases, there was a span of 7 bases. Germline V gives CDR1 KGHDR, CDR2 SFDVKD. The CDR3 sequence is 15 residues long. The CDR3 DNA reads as TGTGCCACCAGTGATTTTCTAGGGAGCACAGATACGCAGTATTTT. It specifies CATSDFLGSTDTQYF.

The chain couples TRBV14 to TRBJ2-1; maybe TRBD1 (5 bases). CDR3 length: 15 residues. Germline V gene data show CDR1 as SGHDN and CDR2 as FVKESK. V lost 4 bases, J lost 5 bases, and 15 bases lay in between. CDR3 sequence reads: CASSLRQGWHNEQFF. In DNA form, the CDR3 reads TGTGCCAGCAGCCTCCGGCAGGGCTGGCACAATGAGCAGTTCTTC.

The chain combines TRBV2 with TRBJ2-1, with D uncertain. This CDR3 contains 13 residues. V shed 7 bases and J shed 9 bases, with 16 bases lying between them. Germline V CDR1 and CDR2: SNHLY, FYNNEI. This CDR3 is CASIPLRVGEQFF. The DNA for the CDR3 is TGTGCCAGCATTCCGCTTCGGGTGGGTGAGCAGTTCTTC.

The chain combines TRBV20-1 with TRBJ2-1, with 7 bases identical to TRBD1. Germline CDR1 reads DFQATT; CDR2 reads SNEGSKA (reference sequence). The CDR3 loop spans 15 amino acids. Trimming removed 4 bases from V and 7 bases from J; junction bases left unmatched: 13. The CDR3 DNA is TGCAGTGCTACCCATTCGACAGGGAGTCCGAATGAGCAGTTCTTC. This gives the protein CSATHSTGSPNEQFF.

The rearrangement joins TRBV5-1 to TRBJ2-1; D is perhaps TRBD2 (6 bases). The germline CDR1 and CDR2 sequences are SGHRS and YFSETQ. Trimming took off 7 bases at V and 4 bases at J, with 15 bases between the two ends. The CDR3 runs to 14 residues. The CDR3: CASRVEGRYNEQFF. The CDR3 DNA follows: TGCGCCAGCCGAGTGGAGGGCCGTTACAATGAGCAGTTCTTC.

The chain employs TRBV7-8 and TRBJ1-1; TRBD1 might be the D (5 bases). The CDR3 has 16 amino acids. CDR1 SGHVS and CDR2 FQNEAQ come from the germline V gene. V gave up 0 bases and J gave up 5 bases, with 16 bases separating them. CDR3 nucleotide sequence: TGTGCCAGCAGCTTAGCGCCTTGGGACCGGGGAACTGAAGCTTTCTTT. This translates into CASSLAPWDRGTEAFF. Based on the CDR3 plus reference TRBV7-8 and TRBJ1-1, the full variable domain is GAGVSQSPRYKVAKRGQDVALRCDPISGHVSLFWYQQALGQGPEFLTYFQNEAQLDKSGLPSDRFFAERPEGSVSTLKIQRTQQEDSAVYLCASSLAPWDRGTEAFFGQGTRLTVV.

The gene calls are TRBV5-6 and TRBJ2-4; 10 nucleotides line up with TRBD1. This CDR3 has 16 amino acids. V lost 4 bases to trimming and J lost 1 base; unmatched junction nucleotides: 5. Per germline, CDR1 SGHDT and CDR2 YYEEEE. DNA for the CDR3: TGTGCCAGCAGCAAGGGACAGGGGAGGGCCAAAAACATTCAGTACTTC. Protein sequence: CASSKGQGRAKNIQYF.

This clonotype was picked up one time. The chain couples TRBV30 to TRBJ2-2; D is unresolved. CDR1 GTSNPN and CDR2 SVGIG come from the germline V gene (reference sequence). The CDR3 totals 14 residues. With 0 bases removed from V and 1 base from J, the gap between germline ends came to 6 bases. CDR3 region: CAWSVGLNTGELFF. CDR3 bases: TGTGCCTGGAGTGTAGGATTGAACACCGGGGAGCTGTTTTTT. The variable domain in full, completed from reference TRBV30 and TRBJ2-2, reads SQTIHQWPATLVQPVGSPLSLECTVEGTSNPNLYWYRQAAGRGLQLLFYSVGIGQISSEVPQNLSASRPQDRQFILSSKKLLLSDSGFYLCAWSVGLNTGELFFGEGSRLTVL.

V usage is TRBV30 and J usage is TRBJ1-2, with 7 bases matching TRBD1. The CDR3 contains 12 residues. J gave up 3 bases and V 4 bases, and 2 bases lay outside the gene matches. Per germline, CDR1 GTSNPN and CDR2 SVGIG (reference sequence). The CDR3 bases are TGTGCCTGGAACGACAGGGACTATGGCTACACCTTC. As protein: CAWNDRDYGYTF.

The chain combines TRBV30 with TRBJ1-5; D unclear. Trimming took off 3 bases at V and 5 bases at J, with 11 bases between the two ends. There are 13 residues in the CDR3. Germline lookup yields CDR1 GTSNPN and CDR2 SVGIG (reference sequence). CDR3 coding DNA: TGTGCCTGGAGGTCCCAAAGGGATCAGCCCCAGCATTTT. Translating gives CAWRSQRDQPQHF.

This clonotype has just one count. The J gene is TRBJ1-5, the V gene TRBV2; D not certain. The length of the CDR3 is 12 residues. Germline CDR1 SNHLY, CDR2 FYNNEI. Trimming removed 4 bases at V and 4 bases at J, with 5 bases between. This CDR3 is CASSGSNQPQHF. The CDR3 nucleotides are TGTGCCAGCAGTGGGAGTAATCAGCCCCAGCATTTT.

CDR3 loop: CSARAGKNTEAFF. CDR3 bases: TGCAGTGCTAGAGCGGGTAAGAACACTGAAGCTTTCTTT. The chain joins TRBV20-1 to TRBJ1-1; no reliable D call. CDR3 length: 13 amino acids. From germline, CDR1 is DFQATT and CDR2 SNEGSKA (reference sequence). Trimming cost V 1 base and J 1 base, with 7 bases left between them.

CDR3 nucleotide sequence: TGCAGTGCTAGCTCCGGTCACACTGAAGCTTTCTTT. Its translation: CSASSGHTEAFF. The rearrangement links TRBV20-1 to TRBJ1-1; unclear D gene. Germline CDR1 DFQATT, CDR2 SNEGSKA (reference sequence). This CDR3 has 12 residues. Between the trimmed V and J ends, which lost 3 bases and 3 bases, there was a span of 8 bases.

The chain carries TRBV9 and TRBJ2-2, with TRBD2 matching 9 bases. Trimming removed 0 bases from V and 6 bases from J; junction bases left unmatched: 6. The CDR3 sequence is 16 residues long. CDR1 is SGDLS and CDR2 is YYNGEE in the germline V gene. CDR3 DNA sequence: TGTGCCAGCAGCGTAGACGGCGGGAGGGCCTCCGGGGAGCTGTTTTTT. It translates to CASSVDGGRASGELFF.

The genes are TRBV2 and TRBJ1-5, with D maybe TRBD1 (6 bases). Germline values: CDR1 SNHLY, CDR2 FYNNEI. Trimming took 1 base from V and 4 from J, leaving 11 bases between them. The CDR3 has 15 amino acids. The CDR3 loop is CASSEEGGSNQPQHF. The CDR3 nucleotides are TGTGCCAGCAGTGAAGAGGGGGGGTCGAATCAGCCCCAGCATTTT.

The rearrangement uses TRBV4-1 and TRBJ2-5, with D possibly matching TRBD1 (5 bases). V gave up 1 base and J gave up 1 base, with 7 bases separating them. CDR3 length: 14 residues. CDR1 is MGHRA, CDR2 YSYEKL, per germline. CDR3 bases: TGCGCCAGCAGCCAAGGACAGTTCCAAGAGACCCAGTACTTC. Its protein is CASSQGQFQETQYF.